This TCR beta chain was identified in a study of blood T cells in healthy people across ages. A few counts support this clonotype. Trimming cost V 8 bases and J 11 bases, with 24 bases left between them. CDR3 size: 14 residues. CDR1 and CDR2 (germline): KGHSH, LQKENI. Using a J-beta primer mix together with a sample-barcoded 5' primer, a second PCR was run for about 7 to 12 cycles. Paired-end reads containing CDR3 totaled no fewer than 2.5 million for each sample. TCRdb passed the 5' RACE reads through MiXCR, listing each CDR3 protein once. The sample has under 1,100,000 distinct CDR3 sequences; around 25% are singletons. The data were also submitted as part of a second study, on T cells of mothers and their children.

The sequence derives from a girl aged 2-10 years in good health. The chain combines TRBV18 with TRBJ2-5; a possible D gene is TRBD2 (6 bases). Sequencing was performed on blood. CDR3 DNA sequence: TGTGCCAGCACTACCCGGGACTCCGGGGTAGAGCAGTACTTC. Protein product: CASTTRDSGVEQYF. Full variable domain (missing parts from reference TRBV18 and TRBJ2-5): NAGVMQNPRHLVRRRGQEARLRCSPMKGHSHVYWYRQLPEEGLKFMVYLQKENIIDESGMPKERFSAEFPKEGPSILRIQQVVRGDSAAYFCASTTRDSGVEQYFGPGTRLLVL.